These T cell receptor beta chains were read from a single sample in a study of T cells in Graves' hyperthyroidism and ophthalmopathy. A single record per CDR3 protein comes from TCRdb applying MiXCR to the multiplex PCR reads. The table shows a few hundred thousand distinct CDR3 sequences, with about 18% occurring only once. Specimen: blood. Receptor source: a man between 18 and 35 years old with Graves' ophthalmopathy. The CDR3 runs from the conserved cysteine through the conserved F or W. Fields, in order: clone size, V gene, D gene, J gene, CDR3 protein, CDR3 DNA. D genes are given only for firm matches. Clone size, where shown, is once, few, many, or a class for clones that have expanded.

few,TRBV4-1,-,TRBJ2-2,CASARTMWAGELFF,TGCGCCAGCGCCCGGACTATGTGGGCCGGGGAGCTGTTTTTT
few,TRBV18,TRBD2,TRBJ2-7,CASSSGDEQYF,TGTGCCAGCTCAAGCGGGGACGAGCAGTACTTC
many,TRBV12-3/TRBV12-4,-,TRBJ1-1,CASSLVRMNTEAFF,TGTGCCAGCAGTTTAGTCCGTATGAACACTGAAGCTTTCTTT
many,TRBV12-3/TRBV12-4,-,TRBJ2-3,CASRNGRDADTQYF,TGTGCCAGCAGAAACGGTCGGGATGCAGATACGCAGTATTTT
-,TRBV25-1,-,TRBJ2-5,CASSEFGGGQETQYF,TGTGCCAGCAGTGAATTCGGAGGGGGGCAGGAGACCCAGTACTTC
many,TRBV6-5,TRBD1,TRBJ1-4,CASSYSTVRQGSARGEKLFF,TGTGCCAGCAGTTACTCGACGGTTAGACAGGGGAGTGCGCGAGGTGAAAAACTGTTTTTT
many,TRBV5-1,-,TRBJ2-1,CASSLEQGSYNEQFF,TGCGCCAGCAGCTTGGAACAGGGTTCCTACAATGAGCAGTTCTTC
-,TRBV7-2,-,TRBJ2-7,CASTSFGSYEQYF,TGTGCCAGCACCTCTTTCGGGAGCTACGAGCAGTACTTC
many,TRBV3-1,-,TRBJ2-7,CASSLRGGTYEQYF,TGTGCCAGCTCCCTGAGGGGCGGTACCTACGAGCAGTACTTC
-,TRBV27,-,TRBJ1-2,CASTRSRGAEVYGGYTF,TGTGCCAGCACCCGAAGCAGAGGGGCGGAAGTCTATGGTGGCTACACCTTC
-,TRBV7-9,-,TRBJ2-7,CASSFRTPGDEQYF,TGTGCCAGCAGCTTCAGGACACCCGGCGACGAGCAGTACTTC
many,TRBV7-9,TRBD1,TRBJ2-7,CASSSRKQGPTYEQYF,TGTGCCAGCAGCTCCAGAAAACAGGGGCCGACCTACGAGCAGTACTTC
few,TRBV6-6,-,TRBJ1-5,CASSYSEYSNQPQHF,TGTGCCAGCAGTTACTCGGAGTATAGCAATCAGCCCCAGCATTTT
many,TRBV12-3/TRBV12-4,-,TRBJ1-5,CASSLSRALEGNQPQHF,TGTGCCAGCAGTTTATCCAGGGCACTCGAGGGCAATCAGCCCCAGCATTTT
many,TRBV5-1,-,TRBJ2-7,CASSLGSKSEQYF,TGCGCCAGCAGCTTGGGGTCGAAGAGCGAGCAGTACTTC
many,TRBV20-1,-,TRBJ1-1,CSARRRSWGAVDTEAFF,TGCAGTGCTAGAAGGCGTTCGTGGGGGGCGGTGGACACTGAAGCTTTCTTT
once,TRBV12-3/TRBV12-4,-,TRBJ1-3,CASSWDLGSSGNTIYF,TGTGCCAGCAGTTGGGACTTGGGGAGCTCTGGAAACACCATATATTTT
many,TRBV6-5,TRBD2,TRBJ2-7,CASSYFQPTGRWDEQYF,TGTGCCAGCAGTTACTTTCAGCCTACCGGGAGGTGGGACGAGCAGTACTTC
many,TRBV11-2,TRBD1,TRBJ1-1,CASSFAGGSGTEAFF,TGTGCCAGCAGCTTCGCAGGGGGCTCGGGCACTGAAGCTTTCTTT
many,TRBV5-1,-,TRBJ1-5,CASSPDGQSNQPQHF,TGCGCCAGCAGCCCCGACGGCCAGAGCAATCAGCCCCAGCATTTT
-,TRBV20-1,TRBD2,TRBJ2-2,CSARDPGTSVTGELFF,TGCAGTGCTAGAGACCCCGGGACTAGCGTCACCGGGGAGCTGTTTTTT
few,TRBV27,-,TRBJ1-6,CASRHGGIQPLHF,TGTGCCAGCAGGCATGGGGGGATTCAGCCCCTCCACTTT
many,TRBV28,-,TRBJ1-2,CASSSYGTVNYGYTF,TGTGCCAGCAGTTCTTACGGGACGGTGAACTATGGCTACACCTTC
-,TRBV19,TRBD2,TRBJ2-7,CASSMASGGVYEQYF,TGTGCCAGTAGTATGGCTAGCGGGGGGGTCTACGAGCAGTACTTC
few,TRBV20-1,TRBD1,TRBJ2-2,CSADRVSNTGELFF,TGCAGTGCCGACAGGGTTTCGAACACCGGGGAGCTGTTTTTT
-,TRBV4-2,TRBD2,TRBJ2-5,CASSEFRTSRVGETQYF,TGTGCCAGCAGTGAGTTCAGGACTAGCCGGGTTGGGGAGACCCAGTACTTC
-,TRBV3-1,TRBD1,TRBJ2-1,CASSQEVTGVYDEQFF,TGTGCCAGCAGCCAAGAGGTGACAGGGGTATACGATGAGCAGTTCTTC
many,TRBV11-2,-,TRBJ1-2,CASSLDLTGGYTF,TGTGCCAGCAGCTTAGATCTAACGGGGGGCTACACCTTC
many,TRBV5-1,TRBD1,TRBJ1-6,CASSSGTEFNSPLHF,TGCGCCAGCAGCTCCGGGACAGAGTTTAATTCACCCCTCCACTTT
-,TRBV4-1,TRBD1,TRBJ1-1,CASSQGIWGTVSTEAFF,TGCGCCAGCAGCCAAGGTATATGGGGGACAGTTTCCACTGAAGCTTTCTTT
few,TRBV2,-,TRBJ1-5,CASTGDGLWNQPQHF,TGTGCCAGCACCGGGGACGGATTGTGGAATCAGCCCCAGCATTTT
-,TRBV5-1,TRBD1,TRBJ2-7,CASSSNGQGIYEQYF,TGCGCCAGCAGCTCCAACGGACAGGGGATCTACGAGCAGTACTTC
-,TRBV28,TRBD2,TRBJ2-2,CASRGGSSPGELFF,TGTGCCAGCAGGGGGGGGTCGTCTCCCGGGGAGCTGTTTTTT
many,TRBV6-1,TRBD2,TRBJ2-3,CASSERLRLAGVDTQYF,TGTGCCAGCAGTGAACGCCTACGACTAGCGGGGGTAGATACGCAGTATTTT
-,TRBV7-8,TRBD1,TRBJ2-3,CASSSKRDSTTDTQYF,TGTGCCAGCAGCTCCAAACGGGACAGTACCACAGATACGCAGTATTTT
-,TRBV12-3/TRBV12-4,-,TRBJ1-5,CASSLVRGLGPQHF,TGTGCCAGCAGTTTAGTGCGGGGGCTGGGGCCCCAGCATTTT
many,TRBV5-1,-,TRBJ2-3,CASSRGTREDTQYF,TGCGCCAGCAGTCGCGGGACAAGAGAAGATACGCAGTATTTT
-,TRBV10-2,TRBD2,TRBJ2-3,CASRTSGEPTDTQYF,TGCGCCAGCAGAACTAGCGGGGAGCCCACAGATACGCAGTATTTT
many,TRBV6-1,-,TRBJ2-2,CASNGHRNTGELFF,TGTGCCAGCAACGGACATCGGAACACCGGGGAGCTGTTTTTT
-,TRBV5-1,-,TRBJ2-2,CASSLYRATGELFF,TGCGCCAGCAGCTTGTACAGGGCCACCGGGGAGCTGTTTTTT
many,TRBV5-1,TRBD1,TRBJ2-5,CASKGGSETQYF,TGCGCCAGCAAAGGGGGCTCAGAGACCCAGTACTTC
-,TRBV5-1,TRBD1,TRBJ2-1,CASSLGTGVSVEQFF,TGCGCCAGCAGCTTGGGGACAGGGGTGAGCGTGGAGCAGTTCTTC
-,TRBV12-3/TRBV12-4,-,TRBJ2-3,CASSLRESTDTQYF,TGTGCCAGCAGTTTAAGGGAGAGCACAGATACGCAGTATTTT
many,TRBV6-1,TRBD1,TRBJ2-1,CASHPGQGYEQFF,TGTGCCAGCCACCCGGGACAGGGTTATGAGCAGTTCTTC
-,TRBV6-6,TRBD1,TRBJ2-5,CASSYNGQGETQYF,TGTGCCAGCAGTTACAACGGACAGGGTGAGACCCAGTACTTC
-,TRBV6-2/TRBV6-3,TRBD1,TRBJ2-3,CASSPLSQDRGTDTQYF,TGTGCCAGCAGCCCCCTTAGCCAGGACAGGGGAACAGATACGCAGTATTTT
-,TRBV9,-,TRBJ1-3,CASSVARGTSGNTIYF,TGTGCCAGCAGCGTAGCCCGGGGCACCTCTGGAAACACCATATATTTT
many,TRBV7-9,TRBD1,TRBJ2-1,CASSSRSGTGVLDEQFF,TGTGCCAGCAGCTCAAGGTCCGGGACAGGGGTCTTGGATGAGCAGTTCTTC
-,TRBV28,TRBD2,TRBJ2-2,CASSPVERGAAGELFF,TGTGCCAGCAGTCCTGTCGAGCGGGGGGCCGCCGGGGAGCTGTTTTTT